A single sample is the source of the 14 T cell receptor beta chains below, sequenced in a study of T-cell reconstitution after alpha-beta-depleted transplantation in children. The library targeted TCRbeta and was prepared with unique molecular identifiers. TCRdb re-called the PCR reads with MiXCR, one entry per CDR3 protein. The data hold around 25,000 distinct CDR3 sequences, with roughly a sixth observed a single time. Sequencing was performed on PBMCs, mostly from graft donor cells, taken 60 days after TCRalphabeta/CD19-depleted stem cell transplant. The source of these receptors is a male patient between 2 and 10 years old who had a stem cell transplant for acute lymphoblastic leukemia, so the T cells may come from the graft donor.

This clonotype was seen only a few times. The chain is built from TRBV11-3 and TRBJ1-1; D unresolved. Germline V gives CDR1 SGHNT, CDR2 YENEEA. CDR3 length: 13 amino acids. The ends were cut back, 3 bases at V and 1 base at J, with 6 bases in the middle. The CDR3: CASSLAPNTEAFF. The CDR3 DNA reads TGTGCCAGCAGCTTGGCTCCGAACACTGAAGCTTTCTTT.

This sequence joins TRBV5-6 and TRBJ2-7; 7 positions agree with TRBD2. Germline CDR1 is SGHDT and CDR2 is YYEEEE. The CDR3 extends over 14 amino acids. The ends lost 4 bases at V and 6 bases at J; junction bases unmatched: 10. The CDR3 bases are TGTGCCAGCAGCGGAGCCGGGAGGCCGGGCGAGCAGTACTTC. Its protein is CASSGAGRPGEQYF.

This clonotype was recorded a few times. V gene TRBV20-1 combines with J gene TRBJ2-1, with 9 positions matching TRBD2. The CDR3 is made up of 14 amino acids. V trimming: 5 bases; J trimming: 11 bases; junction bases outside the gene matches: 13. Germline V gene data show CDR1 as DFQATT and CDR2 as SNEGSKA (reference sequence). The CDR3 reads CSASPTQLAGKQFF. The CDR3 region has the DNA TGCAGTGCTTCCCCTACCCAACTAGCGGGCAAGCAGTTCTTC.

This clonotype appeared many times. The V and J genes are TRBV5-6 and TRBJ2-5; D possibly corresponds to TRBD2 (5 bases). The V end was cut by 3 bases, the J end by 5 bases, with 11 bases between. Germline loops: CDR1 SGHDT, CDR2 YYEEEE. This CDR3 comprises 13 residues. The CDR3 sequence is CASSSTRHETQYF. The CDR3 DNA sequence: TGTGCCAGCAGCTCAACTAGGCATGAGACCCAGTACTTC. Combining the CDR3 with reference TRBV5-6 and TRBJ2-5 gives the whole variable domain DAGVTQSPTHLIKTRGQQVTLRCSPKSGHDTVSWYQQALGQGPQFIFQYYEEEERQRGNFPDRFSGHQFPNYSSELNVNALLLGDSALYLCASSSTRHETQYFGPGTRLLVL.

This clonotype was seen repeatedly, ten times or more. The V gene is TRBV12-3 or TRBV12-4, the J gene TRBJ1-2; no clear D gene. The CDR3 has 12 residues. The V end was cut by 0 bases, the J end by 8 bases, with 7 bases between. CDR3 amino acids: CASSLAEGGYTF. The CDR3 nucleotides read TGTGCCAGCAGTTTAGCGGAAGGAGGCTACACCTTC.

This clonotype was seen many times. The rearrangement links TRBV12-3 or TRBV12-4 to TRBJ2-5; the D gene could be TRBD1 or TRBD2 (7 bases each). CDR3 length: 15 amino acids. Deletions cut 6 bases from V and 3 bases from J, with 17 bases between. The CDR3 nucleotides read TGTGCCAGCAGGTGGGGGGGGACAGCAAAAGAGACCCAGTACTTC. Encoded protein: CASRWGGTAKETQYF.

The chain uses TRBV4-1 and TRBJ1-6; 10 bases map to TRBD1. Trimming at V came to 6 bases and at J to 9 bases, leaving 8 bases not matched to a gene. The CDR3 contains 15 residues. Germline lookup yields CDR1 MGHRA and CDR2 YSYEKL. Here the CDR3 reads CASRRGQGEGSPLHF. CDR3 bases: TGCGCCAGCAGACGTGGACAGGGGGAAGGTTCACCCCTCCACTTT.

The chain recombines TRBV5-1 with TRBJ1-1, with D hard to call. CDR3 length: 15 amino acids. V was cut by 0 bases and J by 1 base, with 10 bases left in between. The germline CDR1 and CDR2 sequences are SGHRS and YFSETQ. In DNA, the CDR3 is TGCGCCAGCAGCTTGGAGCGGATTCCGAACACTGAAGCTTTCTTT. Its translation: CASSLERIPNTEAFF. The whole variable domain, remainder taken from reference TRBV5-1 and TRBJ1-1, is KAGVTQTPRYLIKTRGQQVTLSCSPISGHRSVSWYQQTPGQGLQFLFEYFSETQRNKGNFPGRFSGRQFSNSRSEMNVSTLELGDSALYLCASSLERIPNTEAFFGQGTRLTVV.

This clonotype was seen at least ten times. The chain combines TRBV5-1 with TRBJ2-3; 9 bases match TRBD2. In germline, CDR1 is SGHRS, CDR2 YFSETQ. The trim removed 0 bases at V and 6 bases at J, leaving 8 bases unmatched. CDR3 length equals 16 residues. The CDR3 protein is CASSLGTSDVGDTQYF. The CDR3 DNA reads as TGCGCCAGCAGCTTGGGGACTAGCGATGTTGGGGATACGCAGTATTTT. The full variable domain, in which reference TRBV5-1 and TRBJ2-3 provide the parts outside the CDR3, is KAGVTQTPRYLIKTRGQQVTLSCSPISGHRSVSWYQQTPGQGLQFLFEYFSETQRNKGNFPGRFSGRQFSNSRSEMNVSTLELGDSALYLCASSLGTSDVGDTQYFGPGTRLTVL.

The chain links TRBV9 to TRBJ2-3; 9 nucleotides agree with TRBD2. Trimming removed 0 bases from V and 2 bases from J; junction bases left unmatched: 4. CDR3 size: 16 residues. Germline CDR1 is SGDLS and CDR2 is YYNGEE. The CDR3 DNA reads TGTGCCAGCAGCGTAGGCGCGGGGGGGCTCACAGATACGCAGTATTTT. Its protein is CASSVGAGGLTDTQYF.

V is TRBV7-9 and J is TRBJ2-3; the match to TRBD2 covers 8 bases. Looked up from germline, CDR1 is SEHNR and CDR2 is FQNEAQ (reference sequence). This CDR3 contains 15 residues. V was clipped by 1 base and J by 2 bases; unmatched bases: 2. CDR3 sequence (DNA): TGTGCCAGCAGCTTAGATAGCGGGGTCACAGATACGCAGTATTTT. Translation: CASSLDSGVTDTQYF.

In its sample, this clonotype was seen a few times. V gene TRBV2 combines with J gene TRBJ2-2; weak D call: TRBD1 (6 bases). V was shortened by 2 bases and J by 4 bases, with 8 bases between the two germline ends. The CDR3 is made up of 14 amino acids. From germline, CDR1 is SNHLY and CDR2 FYNNEI. The CDR3 DNA is TGTGCCAGCAGTGAATTCAGGGGCACCGGGGAGCTGTTTTTT. Translation gives CASSEFRGTGELFF.

This clonotype occurred many times. The J gene is TRBJ1-4, the V gene TRBV7-9; D might be TRBD1 (6 bases). Germline V gene lookup returns CDR1 SEHNR and CDR2 FQNEAQ (reference sequence). CDR3 size: 16 residues. V lost 5 bases and J lost 2, with 15 bases in between. CDR3 residues: CASSRSMGATNEKLFF. For the CDR3, the DNA is TGTGCCAGCAGCCGGAGTATGGGGGCGACTAATGAAAAACTGTTTTTT.

The J gene is TRBJ2-3, the V gene TRBV25-1; D is uncertain. The V gene lost 0 bases and the J gene lost 3 bases, with 7 bases spanning the gap. The CDR3 totals 14 residues. Germline loops: CDR1 MGHDK, CDR2 SYGVNS. Here the CDR3 DNA reads TGTGCCAGCAGTGAATACAGGTTAACAGATACGCAGTATTTT. This sequence encodes CASSEYRLTDTQYF.